This T cell receptor (beta chain) was recovered during a study of OX40 agonist ivuxolimab in advanced cancers. Trimming took 2 bases from V and 7 from J, leaving 6 bases between them. The CDR3 has 12 amino acids. Germline V gene lookup returns CDR1 MNHEY and CDR2 SVGAGI. Data came from immunoSEQ multiplex PCR; TCRdb stores just in-frame clones and leaves some out. The sample records under 85,000 clones, approximately 84% being singletons. Blood samples were obtained at baseline, cycle 4 day 1, and cycle 7 day 1. The V and J genes are TRBV6-5 and TRBJ1-5; D gene uncertain. The receptor was derived from an adult with an advanced solid tumor such as melanoma, head and neck, liver or kidney cancer. The source was CD4+ or CD8+ T cells sorted from blood, collected in a trial of the OX40 agonist ivuxolimab. CDR3: CASSYGEQPQHF. CDR3 DNA: TGTGCCAGCAGTTACGGGGAACAGCCCCAGCATTTT.